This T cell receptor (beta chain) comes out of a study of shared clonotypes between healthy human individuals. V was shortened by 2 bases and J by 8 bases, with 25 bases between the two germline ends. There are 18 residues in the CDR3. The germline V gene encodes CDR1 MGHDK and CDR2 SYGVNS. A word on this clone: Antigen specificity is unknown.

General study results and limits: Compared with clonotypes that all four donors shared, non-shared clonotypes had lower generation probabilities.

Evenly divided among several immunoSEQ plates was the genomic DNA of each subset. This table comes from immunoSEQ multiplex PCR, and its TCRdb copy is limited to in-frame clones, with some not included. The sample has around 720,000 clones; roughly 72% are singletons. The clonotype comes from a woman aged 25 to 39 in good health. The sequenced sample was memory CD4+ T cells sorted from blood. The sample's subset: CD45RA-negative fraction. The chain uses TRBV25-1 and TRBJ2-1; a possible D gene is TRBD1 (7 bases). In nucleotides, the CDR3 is TGTGCCAGCAGTGAACAGAGCAGGGGGGCGCGGAATTGGGATGAGCAGTTCTTC. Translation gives CASSEQSRGARNWDEQFF.